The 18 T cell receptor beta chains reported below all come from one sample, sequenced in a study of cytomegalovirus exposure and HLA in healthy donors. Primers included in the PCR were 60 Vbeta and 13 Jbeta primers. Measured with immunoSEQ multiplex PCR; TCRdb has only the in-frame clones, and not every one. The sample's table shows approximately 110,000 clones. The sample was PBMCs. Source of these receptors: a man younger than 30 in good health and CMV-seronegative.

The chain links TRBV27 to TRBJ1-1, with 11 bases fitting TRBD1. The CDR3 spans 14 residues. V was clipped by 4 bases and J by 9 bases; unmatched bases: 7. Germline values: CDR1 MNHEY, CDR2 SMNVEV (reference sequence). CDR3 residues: CASSSAGTGGKAFF. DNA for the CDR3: TGTGCCAGCAGTTCCGCCGGGACAGGGGGGAAAGCTTTCTTT.

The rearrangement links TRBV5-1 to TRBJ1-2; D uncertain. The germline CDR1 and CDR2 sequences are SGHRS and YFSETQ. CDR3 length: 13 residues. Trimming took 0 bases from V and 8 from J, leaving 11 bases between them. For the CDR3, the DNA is TGCGCCAGCAGCTTGGTAAGGGAGAAAGGCTACACCTTC. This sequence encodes CASSLVREKGYTF.

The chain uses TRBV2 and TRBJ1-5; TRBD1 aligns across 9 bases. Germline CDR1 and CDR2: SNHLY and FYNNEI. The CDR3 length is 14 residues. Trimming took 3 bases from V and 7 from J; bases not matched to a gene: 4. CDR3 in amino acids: CASSDGTGGQPQHF. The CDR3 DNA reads TGTGCCAGCAGTGATGGCACAGGGGGCCAGCCCCAGCATTTT.

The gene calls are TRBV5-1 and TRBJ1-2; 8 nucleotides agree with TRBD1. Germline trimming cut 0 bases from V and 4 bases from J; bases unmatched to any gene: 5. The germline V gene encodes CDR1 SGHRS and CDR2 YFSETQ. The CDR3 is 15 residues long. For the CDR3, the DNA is TGCGCCAGCAGCTTGGGGGCAGGGGGCGGCTATGGCTACACCTTC. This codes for CASSLGAGGGYGYTF.

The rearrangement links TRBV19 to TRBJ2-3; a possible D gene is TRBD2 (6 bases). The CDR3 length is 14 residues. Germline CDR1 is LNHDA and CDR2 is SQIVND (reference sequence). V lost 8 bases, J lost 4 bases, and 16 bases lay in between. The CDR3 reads CASDVAGLADTQYF. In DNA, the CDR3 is TGTGCCAGTGATGTGGCGGGGTTGGCAGATACGCAGTATTTT.

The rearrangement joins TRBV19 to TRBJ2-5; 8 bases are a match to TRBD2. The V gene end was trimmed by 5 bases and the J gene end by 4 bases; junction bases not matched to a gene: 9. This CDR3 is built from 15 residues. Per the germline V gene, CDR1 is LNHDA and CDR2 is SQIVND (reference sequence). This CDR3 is CASSGLGTRGETQYF. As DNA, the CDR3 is TGTGCCAGTAGTGGTCTTGGGACTAGAGGAGAGACCCAGTACTTC.

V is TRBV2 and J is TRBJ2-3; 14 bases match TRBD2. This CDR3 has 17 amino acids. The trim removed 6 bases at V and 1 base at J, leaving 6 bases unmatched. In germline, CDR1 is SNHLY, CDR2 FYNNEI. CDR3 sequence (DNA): TGTGCCAGCAGGAGACTAGCGGGAGGGCTGGGCACAGATACGCAGTATTTT. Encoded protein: CASRRLAGGLGTDTQYF.

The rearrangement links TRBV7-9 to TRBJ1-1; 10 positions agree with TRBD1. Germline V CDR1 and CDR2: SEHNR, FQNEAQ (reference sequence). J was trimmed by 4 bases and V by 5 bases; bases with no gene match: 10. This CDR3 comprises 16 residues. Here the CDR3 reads CASSRRQGAGGTEAFF. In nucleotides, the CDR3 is TGTGCCAGCAGCCGGAGACAGGGGGCTGGGGGCACTGAAGCTTTCTTT.

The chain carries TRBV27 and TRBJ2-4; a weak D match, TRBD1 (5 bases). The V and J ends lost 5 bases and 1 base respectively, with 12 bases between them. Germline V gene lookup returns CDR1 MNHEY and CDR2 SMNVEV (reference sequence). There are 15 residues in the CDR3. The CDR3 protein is CASSLLGVAKNIQYF. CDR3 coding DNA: TGTGCCAGCAGTCTTCTAGGGGTGGCCAAAAACATTCAGTACTTC.

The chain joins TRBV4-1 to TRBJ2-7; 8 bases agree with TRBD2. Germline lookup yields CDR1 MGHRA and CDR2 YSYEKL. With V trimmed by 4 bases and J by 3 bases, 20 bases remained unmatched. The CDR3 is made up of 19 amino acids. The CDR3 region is CASSPRSSGSDGKIYEQYF. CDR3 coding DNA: TGCGCCAGCAGCCCCAGGTCGAGCGGGAGCGATGGAAAAATCTACGAGCAGTACTTC.

The DNA for the CDR3 is TGCGCCAGCAGCCAACTCCAGGGGACAGGGGTACGGAACACCATATATTTT. Translation gives CASSQLQGTGVRNTIYF. This sequence joins TRBV4-1 and TRBJ1-3; TRBD1 matches 10 bases. CDR3 size: 17 residues. The V gene end was trimmed by 2 bases and the J gene end by 7 bases; junction bases not matched to a gene: 11. Germline V lookup: CDR1 MGHRA, CDR2 YSYEKL.

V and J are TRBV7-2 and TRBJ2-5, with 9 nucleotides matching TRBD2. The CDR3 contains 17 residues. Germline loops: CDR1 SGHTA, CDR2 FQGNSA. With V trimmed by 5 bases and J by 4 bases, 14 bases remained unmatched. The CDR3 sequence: CASSTLGAGGVRETQYF. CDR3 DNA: TGTGCCAGCAGCACTTTGGGGGCGGGAGGGGTCCGAGAGACCCAGTACTTC.

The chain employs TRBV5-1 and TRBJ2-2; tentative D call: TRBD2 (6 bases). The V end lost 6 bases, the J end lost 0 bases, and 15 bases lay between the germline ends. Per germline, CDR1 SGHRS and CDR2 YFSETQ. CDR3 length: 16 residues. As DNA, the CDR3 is TGCGCCAGCAAAGAACGGCGGGGAACGAACACCGGGGAGCTGTTTTTT. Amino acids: CASKERRGTNTGELFF.

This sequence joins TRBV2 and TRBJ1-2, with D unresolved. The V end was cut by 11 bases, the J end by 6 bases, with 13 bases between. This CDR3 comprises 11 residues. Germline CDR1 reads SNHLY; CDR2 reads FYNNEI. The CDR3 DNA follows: TGTGCCCAGCGGAAGGGCAATGGCTACACCTTC. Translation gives CAQRKGNGYTF.

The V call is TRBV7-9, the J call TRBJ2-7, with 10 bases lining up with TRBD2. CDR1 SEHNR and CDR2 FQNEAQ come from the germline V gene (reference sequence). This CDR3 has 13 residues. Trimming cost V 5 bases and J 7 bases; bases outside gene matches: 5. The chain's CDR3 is CASSPSGGLEQYF. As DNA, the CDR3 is TGTGCCAGCAGCCCTAGCGGGGGCTTGGAGCAGTACTTC.

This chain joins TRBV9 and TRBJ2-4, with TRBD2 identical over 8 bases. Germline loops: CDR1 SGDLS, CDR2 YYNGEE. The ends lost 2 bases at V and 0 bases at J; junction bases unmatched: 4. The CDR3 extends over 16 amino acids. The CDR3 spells CASSVYSGVAKNIQYF. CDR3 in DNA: TGTGCCAGCAGCGTGTATAGCGGGGTAGCCAAAAACATTCAGTACTTC.

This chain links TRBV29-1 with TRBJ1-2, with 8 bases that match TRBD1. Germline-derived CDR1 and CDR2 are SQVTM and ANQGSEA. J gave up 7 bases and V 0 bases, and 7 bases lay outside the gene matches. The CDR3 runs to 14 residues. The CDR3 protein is CSVEEPQGASGYTF. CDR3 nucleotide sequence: TGCAGCGTTGAAGAACCCCAGGGGGCGAGTGGCTACACCTTC. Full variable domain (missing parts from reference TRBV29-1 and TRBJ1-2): SAVISQKPSRDICQRGTSLTIQCQVDSQVTMMFWYRQQPGQSLTLIATANQGSEATYESGFVIDKFPISRPNLTFSTLTVSNMSPEDSSIYLCSVEEPQGASGYTFGSGTRLTVV.

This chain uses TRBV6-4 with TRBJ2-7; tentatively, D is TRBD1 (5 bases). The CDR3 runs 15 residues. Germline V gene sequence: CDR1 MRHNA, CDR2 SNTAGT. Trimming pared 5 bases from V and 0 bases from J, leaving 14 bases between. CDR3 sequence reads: CASSKGAGDSYEQYF. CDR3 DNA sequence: TGTGCCAGCAGTAAAGGGGCAGGAGACTCCTACGAGCAGTACTTC.